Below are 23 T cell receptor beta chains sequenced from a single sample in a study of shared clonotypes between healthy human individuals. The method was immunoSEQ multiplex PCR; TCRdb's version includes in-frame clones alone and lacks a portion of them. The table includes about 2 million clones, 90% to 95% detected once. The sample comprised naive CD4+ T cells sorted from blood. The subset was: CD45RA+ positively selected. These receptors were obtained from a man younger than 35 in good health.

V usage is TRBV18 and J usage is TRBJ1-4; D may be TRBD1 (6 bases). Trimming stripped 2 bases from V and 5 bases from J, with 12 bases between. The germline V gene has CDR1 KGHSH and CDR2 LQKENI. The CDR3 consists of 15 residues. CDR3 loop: CASSPTGTQNEKLFF. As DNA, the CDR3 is TGTGCCAGCTCACCAACAGGGACCCAAAATGAAAAACTGTTTTTT.

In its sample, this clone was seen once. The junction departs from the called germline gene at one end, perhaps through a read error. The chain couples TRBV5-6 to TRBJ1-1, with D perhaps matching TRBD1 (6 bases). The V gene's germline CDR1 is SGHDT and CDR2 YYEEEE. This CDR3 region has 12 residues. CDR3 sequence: CASSLVSVGGTF. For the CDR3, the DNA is TGTGCCAGCAGCTTGGTGTCGGTAGGGGGAACCTTT.

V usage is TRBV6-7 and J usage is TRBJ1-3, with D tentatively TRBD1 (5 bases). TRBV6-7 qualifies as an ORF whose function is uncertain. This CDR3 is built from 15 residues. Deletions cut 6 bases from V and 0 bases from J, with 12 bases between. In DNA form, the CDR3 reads TGTGCCAGCAGCCCTCCGACAGTCTCTGGAAACACCATATATTTT. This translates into CASSPPTVSGNTIYF.

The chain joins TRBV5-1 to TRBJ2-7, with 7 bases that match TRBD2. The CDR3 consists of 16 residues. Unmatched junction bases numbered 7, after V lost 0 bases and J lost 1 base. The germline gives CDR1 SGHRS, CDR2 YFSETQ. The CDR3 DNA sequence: TGCGCCAGCAGCTTGGGTCCCGGGGGGAATTCCTACGAGCAGTACTTC. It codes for CASSLGPGGNSYEQYF.

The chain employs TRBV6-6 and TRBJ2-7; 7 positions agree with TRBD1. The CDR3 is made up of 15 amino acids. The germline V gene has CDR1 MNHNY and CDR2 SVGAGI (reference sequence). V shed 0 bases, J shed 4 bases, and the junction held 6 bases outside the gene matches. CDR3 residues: CASSYSNNRGYEQYF. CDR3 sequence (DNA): TGTGCCAGCAGTTACTCGAACAACAGGGGATACGAGCAGTACTTC.

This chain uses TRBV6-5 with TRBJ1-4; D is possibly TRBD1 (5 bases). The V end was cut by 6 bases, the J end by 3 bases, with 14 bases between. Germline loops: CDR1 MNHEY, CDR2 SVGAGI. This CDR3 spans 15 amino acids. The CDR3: CASRARGSANEKLFF. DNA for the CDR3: TGTGCCAGCAGGGCAAGGGGATCGGCTAATGAAAAACTGTTTTTT.

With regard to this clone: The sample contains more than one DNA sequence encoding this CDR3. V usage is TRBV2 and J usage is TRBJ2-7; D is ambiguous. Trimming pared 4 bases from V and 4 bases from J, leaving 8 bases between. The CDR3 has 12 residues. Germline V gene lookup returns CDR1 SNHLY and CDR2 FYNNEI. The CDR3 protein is CASSVSSYEQYF. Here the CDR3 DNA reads TGTGCCAGCAGTGTGTCAAGTTACGAGCAGTACTTC.

Here the CDR3 reads CASSFAEGNNEKLFF. Here the CDR3 DNA reads TGTGCCAGTTCCTTCGCGGAGGGAAATAATGAAAAACTGTTTTTT. The chain carries TRBV9 and TRBJ1-4, with D hard to call. CDR3 length: 15 amino acids. The V end lost 8 bases, the J end lost 4 bases, and 18 bases lay between the germline ends. Germline values: CDR1 SGDLS, CDR2 YYNGEE.

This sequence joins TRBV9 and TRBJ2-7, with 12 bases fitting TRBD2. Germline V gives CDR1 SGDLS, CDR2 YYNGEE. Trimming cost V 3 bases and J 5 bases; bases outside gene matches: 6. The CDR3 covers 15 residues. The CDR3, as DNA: TGTGCCAGCAGCGCCGGACTAGCGGGGAGGAACGAGCAGTACTTC. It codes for CASSAGLAGRNEQYF. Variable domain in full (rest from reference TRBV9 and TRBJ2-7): DSGVTQTPKHLITATGQRVTLRCSPRSGDLSVYWYQQSLDQGLQFLIQYYNGEERAKGNILERFSAQQFPDLHSELNLSSLELGDSALYFCASSAGLAGRNEQYFGPGTRLTVT.

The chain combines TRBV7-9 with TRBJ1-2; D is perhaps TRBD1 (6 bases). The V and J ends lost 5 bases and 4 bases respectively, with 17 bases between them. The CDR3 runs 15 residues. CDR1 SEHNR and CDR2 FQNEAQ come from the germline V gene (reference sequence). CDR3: CASSPSGTRLYGYTF. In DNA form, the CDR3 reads TGTGCCAGCAGCCCATCCGGGACAAGGCTCTATGGCTACACCTTC.

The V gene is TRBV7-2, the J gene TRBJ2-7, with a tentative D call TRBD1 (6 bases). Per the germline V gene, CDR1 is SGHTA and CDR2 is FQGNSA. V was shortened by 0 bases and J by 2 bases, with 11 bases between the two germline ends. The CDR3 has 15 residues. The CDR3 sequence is CASSLASGQTYEQYF. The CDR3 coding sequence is TGTGCCAGCAGCTTAGCCTCAGGACAGACCTACGAGCAGTACTTC.

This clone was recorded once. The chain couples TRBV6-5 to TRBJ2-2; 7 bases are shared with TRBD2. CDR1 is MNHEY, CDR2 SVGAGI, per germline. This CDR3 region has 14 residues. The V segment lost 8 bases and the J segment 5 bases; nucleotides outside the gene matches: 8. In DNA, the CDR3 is TGTGCCAGCGGGGGGGAGTTTGGAACCGGGGAGCTGTTTTTT. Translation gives CASGGEFGTGELFF.

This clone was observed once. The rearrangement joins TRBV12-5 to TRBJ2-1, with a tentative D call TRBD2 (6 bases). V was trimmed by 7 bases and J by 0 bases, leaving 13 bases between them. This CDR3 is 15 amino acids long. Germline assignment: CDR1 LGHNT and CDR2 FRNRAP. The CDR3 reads CASALAVYSYNEQFF. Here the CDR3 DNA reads TGTGCTAGTGCTTTAGCGGTGTACTCCTACAATGAGCAGTTCTTC.

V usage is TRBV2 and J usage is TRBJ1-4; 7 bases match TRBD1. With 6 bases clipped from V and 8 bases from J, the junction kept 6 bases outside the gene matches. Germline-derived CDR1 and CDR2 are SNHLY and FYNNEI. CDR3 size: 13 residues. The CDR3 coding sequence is TGTGCCAGCAGGTCAGGGGGATGGGAAAAACTGTTTTTT. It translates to CASRSGGWEKLFF.

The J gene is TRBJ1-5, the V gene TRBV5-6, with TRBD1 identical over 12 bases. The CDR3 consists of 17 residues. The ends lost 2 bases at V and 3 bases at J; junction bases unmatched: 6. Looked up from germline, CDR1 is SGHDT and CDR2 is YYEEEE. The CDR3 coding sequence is TGTGCCAGCAGCTTAGGGACAGGGGGCACGGCCAATCAGCCCCAGCATTTT. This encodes CASSLGTGGTANQPQHF.

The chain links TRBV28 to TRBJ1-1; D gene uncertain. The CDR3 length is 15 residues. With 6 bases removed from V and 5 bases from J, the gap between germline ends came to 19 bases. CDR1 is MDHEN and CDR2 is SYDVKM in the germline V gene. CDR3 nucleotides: TGTGCCAGCAGCTCAGGACGAGGTTGGGATACTGAAGCTTTCTTT. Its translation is CASSSGRGWDTEAFF.

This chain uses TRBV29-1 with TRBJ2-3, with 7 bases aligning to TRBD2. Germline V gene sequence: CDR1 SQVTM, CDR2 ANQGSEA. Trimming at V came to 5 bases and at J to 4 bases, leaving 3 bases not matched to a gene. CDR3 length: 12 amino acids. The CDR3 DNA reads TGCAGCGTTCTGGCGGGGGCAGATACGCAGTATTTT. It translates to CSVLAGADTQYF.

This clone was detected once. Written as DNA, the CDR3 is TGTGCCAGCAGCAAGGGGCTAGCGGGAGAGTGGGGCACAGATACGCAGTATTTT. This codes for CASSKGLAGEWGTDTQYF. The chain employs TRBV11-2 and TRBJ2-3; 10 bases are shared with TRBD2. V lost 5 bases, J lost 1 base, and 12 bases stayed unmatched. CDR3 length: 18 amino acids. Germline CDR1 reads SGHAT; CDR2 reads FQNNGV.

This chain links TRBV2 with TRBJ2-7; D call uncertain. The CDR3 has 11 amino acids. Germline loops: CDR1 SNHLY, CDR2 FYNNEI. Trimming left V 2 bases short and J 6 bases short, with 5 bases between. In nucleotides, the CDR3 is TGTGCCAGCAGTGAAAAGCGCGAGCAGTACTTC. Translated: CASSEKREQYF.

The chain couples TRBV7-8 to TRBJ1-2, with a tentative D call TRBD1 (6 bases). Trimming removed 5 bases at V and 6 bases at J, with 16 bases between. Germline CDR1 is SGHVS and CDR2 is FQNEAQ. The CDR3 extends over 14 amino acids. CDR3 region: CASSRNRGADGYTF. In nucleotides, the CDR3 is TGTGCCAGCAGCCGTAACCGGGGGGCGGATGGCTACACCTTC.

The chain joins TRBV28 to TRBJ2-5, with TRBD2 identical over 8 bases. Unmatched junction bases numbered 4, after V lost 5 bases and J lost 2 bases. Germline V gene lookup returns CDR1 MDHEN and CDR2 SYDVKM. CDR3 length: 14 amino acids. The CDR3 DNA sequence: TGTGCCAGCAGTGACCCGGGGGGGCAAGAGACCCAGTACTTC. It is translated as CASSDPGGQETQYF.

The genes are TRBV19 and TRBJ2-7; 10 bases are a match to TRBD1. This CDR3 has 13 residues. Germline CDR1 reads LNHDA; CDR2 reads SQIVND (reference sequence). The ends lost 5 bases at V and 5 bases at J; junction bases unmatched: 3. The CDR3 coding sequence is TGTGCCAGTAGTCCGGACAGGGGGGACGAGCAGTACTTC. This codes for CASSPDRGDEQYF.

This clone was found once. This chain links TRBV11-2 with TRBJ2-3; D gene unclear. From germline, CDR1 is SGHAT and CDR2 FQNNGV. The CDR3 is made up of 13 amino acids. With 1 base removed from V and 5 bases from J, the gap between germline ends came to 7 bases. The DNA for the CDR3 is TGTGCCAGCAGCTTAGGTTTTTTAGATACGCAGTATTTT. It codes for CASSLGFLDTQYF. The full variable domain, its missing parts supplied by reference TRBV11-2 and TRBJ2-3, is EAGVAQSPRYKIIEKRQSVAFWCNPISGHATLYWYQQILGQGPKLLIQFQNNGVVDDSQLPKDRFSAERLKGVDSTLKIQPAKLEDSAVYLCASSLGFLDTQYFGPGTRLTVL.